Reported below is one T cell receptor (beta chain). Its antigen remains unidentified. Genomic DNA in an amount of around 1.8 micrograms was extracted from cryopreserved PBMCs and used for the preparation of TCR beta libraries. The entry originates in a study of cytotoxic CD8 clonotypes in ibrutinib-treated CLL. Study at large: Responses: approximately 25 partial, 2 complete; after median around 70 months, about 15 stayed remitted, around twelve progressed. The study's findings and limits: Before falling back toward baseline at progression, clonality had risen at the time of ibrutinib response. A difference in sampling times existed between sustained-remission and progressing patients.

The protocol was immunoSEQ multiplex PCR, while the TCRdb copy is restricted to in-frame clones and leaves out a portion. The sample lists some 200,000 clones; about three quarters were seen once. Unmatched junction bases numbered 10, after V lost 7 bases and J lost 4 bases. The germline V gene encodes CDR1 MDHEN and CDR2 SYDVKM. The CDR3 covers 17 residues. J is TRBJ2-1 and V is TRBV28, with TRBD2 identical over 13 bases. This TCR derives from a human donor with chronic lymphocytic leukemia. The input for sequencing was PBMCs, taken after 12 months of ibrutinib treatment. DNA for the CDR3: TGTGCCAGCACCGGGACTAGCGGGGTCTCCTTTTACAATGAGCAGTTCTTC. It specifies CASTGTSGVSFYNEQFF. The entire variable domain, with the rest obtained from reference TRBV28 and TRBJ2-1, is as follows: DVKVTQSSRYLVKRTGEKVFLECVQDMDHENMFWYRQDPGLGLRLIYFSYDVKMKEKGDIPEGYSVSREKKERFSLILESASTNQTSMYLCASTGTSGVSFYNEQFFGPGTRLTVL.